One sample yielded the 5 T cell receptor beta chains listed below, sequenced in a study of CD4 T cells in relation to SARS-CoV-2 and coronaviruses. Sequencing was performed with immunoSEQ multiplex PCR; in TCRdb, only in-frame clones are kept and a portion is missing. The table includes about 40,000 clones, approximately 80% detected once. These receptors lack a known antigen. Sequencing input: memory CD4+ T cells from PBMCs, cultured in vitro. These receptors were collected from an adult with COVID-19.

The sample holds one count of this clone. The V call is TRBV9, the J call TRBJ2-7; 9 positions agree with TRBD2. Germline CDR1 and CDR2: SGDLS and YYNGEE. The CDR3 loop spans 14 amino acids. V was clipped by 0 bases and J by 4 bases; unmatched bases: 2. As DNA, the CDR3 is TGTGCCAGCAGCGTAGTCACTAGCGGGTACGAGCAGTACTTC. Translating it yields CASSVVTSGYEQYF.

Only one count was recorded for this clone. The chain couples TRBV29-1 to TRBJ2-2; D gene ambiguous. This CDR3 spans 12 amino acids. CDR1 and CDR2 from the germline V gene are SQVTM and ANQGSEA. Trimming stripped 7 bases from V and 6 bases from J, with 12 bases between. Here the CDR3 DNA reads TGCAGCGGGGGTCTTGTCGCCGGGGAGCTGTTTTTT. The encoded protein is CSGGLVAGELFF.

The rearrangement links TRBV24-1 to TRBJ2-7, with D perhaps TRBD2 (6 bases). Germline V lookup: CDR1 KGHDR, CDR2 SFDVKD. This CDR3 is 13 amino acids long. Trimming cost V 3 bases and J 6 bases, with 11 bases left between them. This CDR3 is CATSDLQGGEQYF. CDR3 coding DNA: TGTGCCACCAGTGATCTCCAGGGAGGCGAGCAGTACTTC.

The CDR3 sequence: CASSLRDRTYGYTF. The CDR3 coding sequence is TGTGCCAGCAGCCTCCGGGACAGGACATATGGCTACACCTTC. This chain uses TRBV5-4 with TRBJ1-2; 8 bases fit TRBD1. J lost 5 bases, V lost 4 bases, and 7 bases had no gene match. Germline assignment: CDR1 SGHNT and CDR2 YYREEE (reference sequence). This CDR3 region has 14 residues. The full variable domain, completed using reference TRBV5-4 and TRBJ1-2, is ETGVTQSPTHLIKTRGQQVTLRCSSQSGHNTVSWYQQALGQGPQFIFQYYREEENGRGNFPPRFSGLQFPNYSSELNVNALELDDSALYLCASSLRDRTYGYTFGSGTRLTVV.

J is TRBJ2-1 and V is TRBV9, with 7 bases lining up with TRBD2. The V segment lost 3 bases and the J segment 3 bases; nucleotides outside the gene matches: 3. Germline V CDR1 and CDR2: SGDLS, YYNGEE. The CDR3 runs 14 residues. The CDR3 DNA reads as TGTGCCAGCAGCGCCCTAGCGGACTACAATGAGCAGTTCTTC. Protein: CASSALADYNEQFF.